This T cell receptor beta chain was recorded in a study of human versus mouse CDR3 diversity and MHC coevolution. Sorting isolated naive CD4 T cells lacking CD45RO and expressing CD62L. V lost 6 bases and J lost 0, with 12 bases in between. Germline loops: CDR1 SGHTA, CDR2 FQGTGA. This CDR3 region has 14 residues. Profiled with immunoSEQ multiplex PCR; TCRdb holds only in-frame clones, not every one. The sample lists about 81,000 clones, about 94% occurring once. The sequence derives from a person aged 25 to 69 in good health. The specimen sequenced was naive CD4+ T cells from blood. Subset reported: CD45RO-negative CD62L-positive naive CD4 T cells. The chain has TRBV7-3 and TRBJ2-7; D call uncertain. CDR3 nucleotide sequence: TGTGCCAGCAGTCTTACAAGGAGCTCCTACGAGCAGTACTTC. Translating it yields CASSLTRSSYEQYF.